One sample yielded the 13 T cell receptor beta chains listed below, sequenced in a study of blood T cell repertoires in COVID-19. The repertoire was sequenced with immunoSEQ multiplex PCR; TCRdb's copy has only in-frame clones and lacks some. The sample includes some 160,000 clones, roughly 88% of them seen just once. The source material was peripheral blood. These receptors were obtained from a man younger than 35 with acute or convalescent COVID-19.

This clone occurred once. V and J are TRBV19 and TRBJ1-1, with D possibly matching TRBD1 (6 bases). The CDR3 has 15 residues. Germline-derived CDR1 and CDR2 are LNHDA and SQIVND (reference sequence). The germline V and J ends were trimmed by 7 bases and 1 base, with 16 bases remaining between them. This CDR3 is CASTTSDRQNTEAFF. The CDR3 nucleotides read TGTGCCAGTACTACCTCGGACAGACAGAACACTGAAGCTTTCTTT.

The chain couples TRBV29-1 to TRBJ1-1; D uncertain. CDR1 is SQVTM and CDR2 is ANQGSEA in the germline V gene. V lost 4 bases and J 6 bases, leaving 9 bases between the germline ends. CDR3 length equals 11 residues. CDR3 coding DNA: TGCAGCGTTGCAAGTACGGCTGAAGCTTTCTTT. It yields the protein CSVASTAEAFF.

This chain joins TRBV7-8 and TRBJ1-2, with 9 bases that match TRBD1. Trimming cost V 0 bases and J 6 bases; bases outside gene matches: 5. Germline values: CDR1 SGHVS, CDR2 FQNEAQ. CDR3 length: 15 amino acids. This CDR3 reads CASSLAGTGRNGYTF. The CDR3 DNA sequence: TGTGCCAGCAGCTTAGCCGGGACAGGGAGGAATGGCTACACCTTC.

This chain connects TRBV11-2 to TRBJ2-3, with D perhaps TRBD2 (5 bases). The CDR3 has 17 residues. Germline V CDR1 and CDR2: SGHAT, FQNNGV. V was pared by 4 bases and J by 1 base, with 18 bases between. The CDR3 sequence: CASSSLWTFQGTDTQYF. CDR3 DNA sequence: TGTGCCAGCAGCTCCTTGTGGACTTTTCAGGGCACAGATACGCAGTATTTT.

Here the CDR3 DNA reads TGTGCCAGCAAGGGGGACAGGGGGCGTGCAGATACGCAGTATTTT. Translated, it gives CASKGDRGRADTQYF. The gene calls are TRBV2 and TRBJ2-3; 12 nucleotides match TRBD1. Germline V gives CDR1 SNHLY, CDR2 FYNNEI. The V segment lost 7 bases and the J segment 4 bases; nucleotides outside the gene matches: 6. The CDR3 loop spans 15 amino acids.

The CDR3 sequence is CASSLWRAGGTDTQYF. The DNA of the CDR3 is TGTGCCAGCAGTTTATGGCGGGCGGGGGGCACAGATACGCAGTATTTT. The chain is built from TRBV27 and TRBJ2-3, with 7 bases that match TRBD2. Trimming took 1 base from V and 1 from J; bases not matched to a gene: 5. The V gene's germline CDR1 is MNHEY and CDR2 SMNVEV (reference sequence). The CDR3 loop spans 16 amino acids.

This clone was seen more than once but under ten times. J is TRBJ2-7 and V is TRBV4-1; 11 nucleotides match TRBD2. Losses at the gene ends were 4 bases for V and 2 bases for J; bases not matched to a gene: 7. Germline CDR1 MGHRA, CDR2 YSYEKL. This CDR3 comprises 16 residues. The CDR3 DNA is TGCGCCAGCAGCCTAGATAGCGGGAGGGGGCCCTACGAGCAGTACTTC. The encoded protein is CASSLDSGRGPYEQYF.

The gene calls are TRBV29-1 and TRBJ2-7; D is perhaps TRBD2 (7 bases). The CDR3 totals 15 residues. Germline CDR1 is SQVTM and CDR2 is ANQGSEA. The ends were cut back, 3 bases at V and 3 bases at J, with 18 bases in the middle. The CDR3 bases are TGCAGCGTTGAGAATCCCGCGGGGGCGGTCTACGAGCAGTACTTC. Its protein product is CSVENPAGAVYEQYF.

The V and J genes are TRBV18 and TRBJ2-1, with a possible D match to TRBD2 (6 bases). CDR3 length: 19 residues. CDR1 and CDR2 from the germline V gene are KGHSH and LQKENI. Trimming shortened V by 3 bases and J by 0 bases, and 21 bases separated the two germline ends. The CDR3 here is CASSPGPGLALDSYNEQFF. In DNA form, the CDR3 reads TGTGCCAGCTCACCCGGACCGGGACTGGCGCTTGACTCCTACAATGAGCAGTTCTTC.

The chain is built from TRBV2 and TRBJ1-5; no definite D call. V was trimmed by 1 base and J by 4 bases, leaving 5 bases between them. From germline, CDR1 is SNHLY and CDR2 FYNNEI. The CDR3 contains 13 residues. This chain's CDR3 is CASSEGSNQPQHF. CDR3 DNA: TGTGCCAGCAGTGAAGGTTCTAATCAGCCCCAGCATTTT.

This chain's CDR3 is CASSWTGNYGYTF. The CDR3 DNA is TGTGCCAGTAGTTGGACAGGCAACTATGGCTACACCTTC. The V gene is TRBV19, the J gene TRBJ1-2; 7 nucleotides line up with TRBD1. V was pared by 5 bases and J by 2 bases, with 2 bases of the junction left unmatched. Germline loops: CDR1 LNHDA, CDR2 SQIVND (reference sequence). The CDR3 spans 13 residues.

V gene TRBV5-6 combines with J gene TRBJ1-2, with a possible D match to TRBD1 (5 bases). Germline V gives CDR1 SGHDT, CDR2 YYEEEE. The CDR3 length is 12 residues. Trimming pared 9 bases from V and 2 bases from J, leaving 11 bases between. Written as DNA, the CDR3 is TGTGCCACTACGACAGAGAACTATGGCTACACCTTC. Encoded protein: CATTTENYGYTF.

This sequence joins TRBV5-1 and TRBJ1-1, with D possibly TRBD1 on 5 matching bases. Germline V gives CDR1 SGHRS, CDR2 YFSETQ. V was pared by 5 bases and J by 1 base, with 18 bases between. The CDR3 has 16 residues. CDR3 protein: CASSSSPVGGNTEAFF. The CDR3 bases are TGCGCCAGCAGTTCTTCCCCCGTGGGGGGGAACACTGAAGCTTTCTTT.